This T cell receptor beta chain stems from a study of regulatory T cells in long-lasting Graves disease. Study details: Newly diagnosed Graves' patients took antithyroid drugs under 3 months.

Indicated time point: newly diagnosed GD, antithyroid drugs for less than 3 months. Preparation of the TCR library used RNA extracted from PBMCs. Peripheral blood, at roughly 8.4 milliliters, went into EDTA tubes. Looked up from germline, CDR1 is SGDLS and CDR2 is YYNGEE. The CDR3 is made up of 18 amino acids. V shed 0 bases and J shed 0 bases, with 16 bases lying between them. This clonotype was seen ten or more times. Its antigen is still unknown. Study findings and constraints: Small sample size may have lowered accuracy.

Arm-PCR with iRepertoire HTBI primers amplified the CDR3 regions for these TCR beta libraries. Via MiXCR, TCRdb re-called the multiplex PCR reads, giving one row per CDR3 protein. The table has more than 300,000 distinct CDR3 sequences, roughly a sixth seen once. The chain uses TRBV9 and TRBJ2-1, with a tentative D call TRBD2 (6 bases). The specimen was peripheral blood mononuclear cells (PBMCs), collected at new diagnosis, from a patient treated with antithyroid drugs. This clonotype was sampled from a female donor with Graves disease. The chain's CDR3 is CASSVAVRRGTSYNEQFF. The DNA of the CDR3 is TGTGCCAGCAGCGTAGCCGTAAGGCGGGGAACCTCCTACAATGAGCAGTTCTTC.